Listed below are T cell receptor beta chains from one sample, sequenced in a study of blood T cell repertoires in COVID-19. TCRdb's table, derived via immunoSEQ multiplex PCR, lists solely in-frame clones and lacks some. The data contain hundreds of thousands of clones, approximately 84% of them seen just once; the ten biggest clones take up 15% to 18%. The source material was PBMCs or T cells enriched from blood (not recorded which). These receptors came from a man aged 18-30 years who had recovered from COVID-19. CDR3s leave out the opening cysteine and the closing phenylalanine or tryptophan. Fields, in order: clone size, CDR3 length, J gene, V gene, CDR3 protein. Rows may omit the clone size; those that give it use once, few, many or a size class.

>NA|15|TRBJ2-3|TRBV7-9
ASSLDFAGGRTDTQY
>NA|10|TRBJ2-4|TRBV12-3/TRBV12-4
ASSFSSNIQY
>NA|13|TRBJ2-1|TRBV5-1
ASSLSGESYNEQF
>NA|14|TRBJ2-1|TRBV7-2
ASSLRPLAGDNEQF
>NA|14|TRBJ1-1|TRBV3-1/TRBV3-2
ASSQDLARGRTEAF
>NA|17|TRBJ2-6|TRBV28
ASRIPIGRGPSGANVLT
>NA|11|TRBJ1-5|TRBV5-8
ASSLSQGTPQH
>NA|12|TRBJ1-1|TRBV5-6
ASSWGQGSIGAF
>NA|12|TRBJ1-2|TRBV5-6
ASSLWRDRVGYT
>NA|10|TRBJ1-1|TRBV29-1
SVGQMNTEAF
>NA|10|TRBJ2-7|TRBV5-6
ASSLYSYEQY
>NA|11|TRBJ2-7|TRBV12-3/TRBV12-4
ASSLTGADEQY
>once|14|TRBJ2-1|TRBV9
ASSVGMGARVDEQF
>few|12|TRBJ2-1|TRBV11-3
ASSWTRGSNEQF
>few|11|TRBJ1-3|TRBV30
AWSVTGGNTIY
>NA|14|TRBJ1-5|TRBV7-9
ASSPPGGVSNQPQH
>NA|12|TRBJ2-7|TRBV6-5
ASHRGPSSYEQY
>NA|13|TRBJ2-5|TRBV19
ASSIEAGGSKTQY